Following are 22 T cell receptor beta chains from one sample sequenced in a study of T cells in Graves' hyperthyroidism and ophthalmopathy. RNA transcripts were the template for amplifying TCR beta CDR3 regions. HTBI primers were used for first-round RT-PCR of the TCR CDR3. Each CDR3 protein is one row after TCRdb ran MiXCR on the multiplex PCR reads. The table has 350,000 to 400,000 distinct CDR3 sequences, around 14% seen once. The sequenced sample consisted of blood. These receptors originate from a woman between 25 and 40 years old with Graves' hyperthyroidism.

Only a few counts were recorded for this clonotype. This sequence joins TRBV24-1 and TRBJ2-1; 8 bases are a match to TRBD1. Trimming took 10 bases from V and 0 from J; bases not matched to a gene: 7. The CDR3 is 15 amino acids. Germline V CDR1 and CDR2: KGHDR, SFDVKD. In nucleotides, the CDR3 is TGTGCCACGGAAGCTGGGACAGGCTCCTACAATGAGCAGTTCTTC. Its translation is CATEAGTGSYNEQFF.

This clonotype occurred many times. The chain has TRBV28 and TRBJ2-5, with TRBD2 matching 9 bases. Germline loops: CDR1 MDHEN, CDR2 SYDVKM. With 5 bases clipped from V and 1 base from J, the junction kept 17 bases outside the gene matches. This CDR3 has 19 residues. The CDR3 nucleotides are TGTGCCAGCAGTCCTATCGGAGCGGCTAGCGGGGCCCTCCAAGAGACCCAGTACTTC. Protein sequence: CASSPIGAASGALQETQYF.

DNA of the CDR3: TGCGCCAGCAGTGACACCCTCACAGATACGCAGTATTTT. It is translated as CASSDTLTDTQYF. J is TRBJ2-3 and V is TRBV10-1; D is unresolved. The CDR3 is 13 amino acids. CDR1 is WNHNN and CDR2 is SYGVQD in the germline V gene (reference sequence). Trimming shortened V by 3 bases and J by 2 bases, and 6 bases separated the two germline ends.

Many counts were recorded for this clonotype. The chain joins TRBV6-1 to TRBJ2-6; D remains ambiguous. CDR1 MNHNS and CDR2 SASEGT come from the germline V gene. The V and J ends lost 4 bases and 0 bases respectively, with 4 bases between them. The CDR3 contains 14 residues. CDR3 sequence reads: CASSGSSGANVLTF. In DNA form, the CDR3 reads TGTGCCAGCAGTGGTAGCTCTGGGGCCAACGTCCTGACTTTC.

This clonotype has only a few counts. J is TRBJ1-1 and V is TRBV5-4, with D uncertain. Deletions cut 5 bases from V and 0 bases from J, with 14 bases between. The CDR3 runs to 15 residues. Germline V gives CDR1 SGHNT, CDR2 YYREEE (reference sequence). The CDR3 sequence: CASSPPAGMNTEAFF. The CDR3 DNA reads as TGTGCCAGCAGTCCCCCGGCAGGCATGAACACTGAAGCTTTCTTT.

The rearrangement joins TRBV7-9 to TRBJ1-1, with a weak D call TRBD1 (5 bases). The CDR3 has 14 amino acids. Germline lookup yields CDR1 SEHNR and CDR2 FQNEAQ (reference sequence). Trimming pared 5 bases from V and 5 bases from J, leaving 15 bases between. CDR3 region: CASSKVNRKTEAFF. The CDR3 DNA is TGTGCCAGCAGCAAGGTAAACAGGAAGACTGAAGCTTTCTTT.

The sample holds many counts of this clonotype. The chain recombines TRBV20-1 with TRBJ2-5; D possibly corresponds to TRBD1 (6 bases). Per germline, CDR1 DFQATT and CDR2 SNEGSKA (reference sequence). The CDR3 sequence is 15 residues long. Trimming took 1 base from V and 7 from J, leaving 19 bases between them. The DNA for the CDR3 is TGCAGTGCTAGAGTTCGACAGGTCCCCCATGGGACCCAGTACTTC. This codes for CSARVRQVPHGTQYF.

This clonotype was observed many times. The chain has TRBV2 and TRBJ2-7; D is possibly TRBD1 or TRBD2 (5 bases each). This CDR3 comprises 19 residues. Germline CDR1 and CDR2: SNHLY and FYNNEI. Trimming pared 0 bases from V and 0 bases from J, leaving 21 bases between. CDR3 nucleotide sequence: TGTGCCAGCAGTGAAGCGAAACTGGGACGGAAAACCAGCTCCTACGAGCAGTACTTC. This sequence encodes CASSEAKLGRKTSSYEQYF.

This clonotype was counted only a few times. The V gene is TRBV27, the J gene TRBJ1-5; TRBD1 matches 10 bases. Trimming took 7 bases from V and 4 from J; bases not matched to a gene: 7. Germline V gene sequence: CDR1 MNHEY, CDR2 SMNVEV (reference sequence). The CDR3 extends over 15 amino acids. CDR3 sequence reads: CASTLTGGPNQPQHF. CDR3 coding DNA: TGTGCCAGCACCTTGACAGGGGGCCCTAATCAGCCCCAGCATTTT.

The V gene is TRBV20-1, the J gene TRBJ1-4; D remains ambiguous. Germline CDR1 reads DFQATT; CDR2 reads SNEGSKA (reference sequence). The CDR3 consists of 14 residues. The germline V and J ends were trimmed by 5 bases and 10 bases, with 20 bases remaining between them. As DNA, the CDR3 is TGCAGTGCTCGTCGGGGTTTTGAGAAGGGAAAACTGTTTTTT. The encoded protein is CSARRGFEKGKLFF.

This clonotype has only a few counts. The chain employs TRBV5-1 and TRBJ2-3; D might be TRBD2 (6 bases). The CDR3 runs to 14 residues. In germline, CDR1 is SGHRS, CDR2 YFSETQ. Trimming removed 4 bases from V and 0 bases from J, with 9 bases in between. CDR3 nucleotide sequence: TGCGCCAGCAGCGCGGGACCAAGCACAGATACGCAGTATTTT. It translates to CASSAGPSTDTQYF. The full variable domain, in which reference TRBV5-1 and TRBJ2-3 provide the parts outside the CDR3, is KAGVTQTPRYLIKTRGQQVTLSCSPISGHRSVSWYQQTPGQGLQFLFEYFSETQRNKGNFPGRFSGRQFSNSRSEMNVSTLELGDSALYLCASSAGPSTDTQYFGPGTRLTVL.

V gene TRBV10-3 combines with J gene TRBJ1-5, with TRBD1 identical over 9 bases. V lost 4 bases and J lost 7; bases outside the gene matches: 5. CDR3 size: 14 residues. CDR1 ENHRY and CDR2 SYGVKD come from the germline V gene. CDR3 DNA: TGTGCCATCAGTGGGACAGGGGATGGACAGCCCCAGCATTTT. This sequence encodes CAISGTGDGQPQHF.

Many counts were recorded for this clonotype. The rearrangement joins TRBV12-3 or TRBV12-4 to TRBJ2-2, with 9 positions matching TRBD2. V dropped 6 bases and J dropped 4; count of bases not matched to a gene: 12. The CDR3 runs to 17 residues. The CDR3 is CASSPALAGERTGELFF. The CDR3 DNA sequence: TGTGCCAGCAGCCCGGCATTAGCGGGAGAGCGCACCGGGGAGCTGTTTTTT.

This clonotype showed up many times. This chain joins TRBV28 and TRBJ1-1; TRBD1 agrees at 7 bases. Germline assignment: CDR1 MDHEN and CDR2 SYDVKM. V gave up 5 bases and J gave up 7 bases; unmatched junction bases: 13. This CDR3 comprises 15 residues. CDR3 residues: CASSPPGQLTGEAFF. The CDR3 bases are TGTGCCAGCAGTCCCCCGGGACAGTTAACAGGTGAAGCTTTCTTT.

This clonotype appeared many times. The chain couples TRBV28 to TRBJ1-2, with D hard to call. CDR3 length: 11 amino acids. V was trimmed by 2 bases and J by 5 bases, leaving 3 bases between them. CDR1 and CDR2 from the germline V gene are MDHEN and SYDVKM. CDR3 sequence (DNA): TGTGCCAGCAGTTTAGCGTATGGCTACACCTTC. It encodes CASSLAYGYTF.

The sample holds one count of this clonotype. The rearrangement uses TRBV7-2 and TRBJ1-3; D might be TRBD1 (5 bases). The CDR3 consists of 16 residues. CDR1 is SGHTA, CDR2 FQGNSA, per germline. V lost 1 base to trimming and J lost 4 bases, with 14 bases between them. CDR3 sequence (DNA): TGTGCCAGCAGCTTAGGGCCGGGGGGGTTCGGAAACACCATATATTTT. Its protein product is CASSLGPGGFGNTIYF.

The V and J genes are TRBV24-1 and TRBJ2-3; a possible D gene is TRBD1 (5 bases). The length of the CDR3 is 15 residues. The germline CDR1 and CDR2 sequences are KGHDR and SFDVKD. Trimming left V 11 bases short and J 2 bases short, with 19 bases between. The CDR3 region has the DNA TGTGCCAGTTCGCAGGGAATCGGGCCCACAGATACGCAGTATTTT. Translated, it gives CASSQGIGPTDTQYF.

V is TRBV7-9 and J is TRBJ2-7; 11 nucleotides match TRBD2. CDR3 length: 15 residues. Trimming cost V 1 base and J 6 bases; bases outside gene matches: 5. From germline, CDR1 is SEHNR and CDR2 FQNEAQ (reference sequence). In DNA form, the CDR3 reads TGTGCCAGCAGCTTAGTTAGCGGGAGGGACCGCGAGCAGTACTTC. It yields the protein CASSLVSGRDREQYF.

The table lists this clonotype with many counts. V gene TRBV3-1 combines with J gene TRBJ2-2; the D is unclear. CDR1 is LGHDT and CDR2 is YNNKEL in the germline V gene (reference sequence). V lost 5 bases, J lost 4 bases, and 11 bases lay in between. The CDR3 runs 14 residues. CDR3 protein: CASSSGRRTGELFF. As DNA, the CDR3 is TGTGCCAGCAGCTCAGGACGACGCACCGGGGAGCTGTTTTTT.

This clonotype occurred a few times. The gene calls are TRBV27 and TRBJ1-4; no reliable D call. The CDR3 is made up of 15 amino acids. The V gene lost 0 bases and the J gene lost 0 bases, with 5 bases spanning the gap. Germline lookup yields CDR1 MNHEY and CDR2 SMNVEV (reference sequence). CDR3 region: CASSLSQPTNEKLFF. The CDR3 region has the DNA TGTGCCAGCAGTTTATCACAGCCAACTAATGAAAAACTGTTTTTT.

The chain is built from TRBV20-1 and TRBJ1-5; TRBD1 matches at 9 bases. From germline, CDR1 is DFQATT and CDR2 SNEGSKA (reference sequence). The CDR3 is 15 residues long. Trimming at V came to 4 bases and at J to 3 bases, leaving 7 bases not matched to a gene. The CDR3 sequence: CSAKDRGHPNQPQHF. CDR3 in DNA: TGCAGTGCTAAGGACAGGGGTCACCCCAATCAGCCCCAGCATTTT.

This clonotype appeared many times. The chain has TRBV3-1 and TRBJ1-4, with a weak D call TRBD1 (5 bases). The V end lost 3 bases, the J end lost 6 bases, and 17 bases lay between the germline ends. The CDR3 contains 16 residues. Germline-derived CDR1 and CDR2 are LGHDT and YNNKEL (reference sequence). In DNA form, the CDR3 reads TGTGCCAGCAGCCAGCCCAAGACCGGGGGAGATGAAAAACTGTTTTTT. This codes for CASSQPKTGGDEKLFF.